A selection of T cell receptor beta chains follows, all from one sample in a study of tumor-infiltrating lymphocytes in primary liver carcinoma. TCRdb fed the multiplex PCR reads into MiXCR, producing one record per CDR3 protein. This table has fewer than 200,000 distinct CDR3 sequences, around 85% appearing once. The sample consisted of tumor tissue from primary liver carcinoma. The receptors originated from a man between 35 and 55 years old with primary liver carcinoma and hepatitis B virus infection. Each CDR3 is given with its conserved first and last residue. Fields, in order: clone size, D gene, J gene, CDR3 length, V gene, CDR3 protein, CDR3 DNA. D genes are given only for firm matches. Only some rows state a clone size, as once, few, many or a class for expanded clones.

clone size: NA
D gene: TRBD1
J gene: TRBJ1-3
CDR3 length: 15
V gene: TRBV4-1
CDR3 protein: CASSPAGGIGNTIYF
CDR3 DNA: TGCGCCAGCAGTCCTGCAGGGGGTATTGGAAACACCATATATTTT

clone size: NA
D gene: TRBD1
J gene: TRBJ1-2
CDR3 length: 17
V gene: TRBV7-9
CDR3 protein: CAVSSRPQGGRNYGYTF
CDR3 DNA: TGTGCCGTCAGCTCCAGACCCCAGGGGGGGCGCAACTATGGCTACACCTTC

clone size: NA
D gene: TRBD2
J gene: TRBJ2-2
CDR3 length: 15
V gene: TRBV4-1
CDR3 protein: CASSQDLSSAGELVF
CDR3 DNA: TGCGCCAGCAGCCAAGACTTAAGCAGTGCGGGGGAGCTGGTATTT

clone size: NA
D gene: NA
J gene: TRBJ2-1
CDR3 length: 14
V gene: TRBV4-3
CDR3 protein: CASSHGRTNNEQFF
CDR3 DNA: TGCGCCAGCAGCCATGGCAGGACCAATAATGAGCAGTTCTTC

clone size: medium-sized
D gene: TRBD2
J gene: TRBJ2-1
CDR3 length: 15
V gene: TRBV6-1
CDR3 protein: CASSEGLAAYNEQFF
CDR3 DNA: TGTGCCAGCAGTGAAGGACTAGCGGCATACAATGAGCAGTTCTTC

clone size: NA
D gene: NA
J gene: TRBJ1-5
CDR3 length: 14
V gene: TRBV6-2/TRBV6-3
CDR3 protein: CTSSSRPSNHPQHF
CDR3 DNA: TGTACCAGCAGCTCCAGACCGAGCAATCATCCCCAGCATTTT

clone size: NA
D gene: TRBD2
J gene: TRBJ2-7
CDR3 length: 15
V gene: TRBV12-3/TRBV12-4
CDR3 protein: CASSLLAGPSYGQYF
CDR3 DNA: TGTGCCAGCAGTCTGCTAGCGGGACCATCGTACGGGCAGTACTTC

clone size: once
D gene: TRBD2
J gene: TRBJ2-2
CDR3 length: 15
V gene: TRBV5-4
CDR3 protein: CPSSLSGGPTGELIF
CDR3 DNA: TGTCCCAGCAGCTTGTCGGGAGGGCCCACCGGGGAGCTGATTTTT

clone size: NA
D gene: NA
J gene: TRBJ2-3
CDR3 length: 16
V gene: TRBV7-8
CDR3 protein: CANTSRGGGYSDTQYF
CDR3 DNA: TGTGCCAACACCTCAAGAGGGGGGGGATATTCGGATACGCAGTATTTT

clone size: NA
D gene: TRBD2
J gene: TRBJ2-2
CDR3 length: 14
V gene: TRBV6-1
CDR3 protein: CASSEGEGPVELFF
CDR3 DNA: TGTGCCAGCAGTGAAGGGGAGGGGCCAGTGGAGCTGTTTTTT

clone size: NA
D gene: TRBD2
J gene: TRBJ2-3
CDR3 length: 16
V gene: TRBV5-6
CDR3 protein: CASSLTDSGRSDTQCF
CDR3 DNA: TGTGCCAGCAGCTTGACGGATAGCGGGAGATCAGATACGCAGTGTTTT

clone size: NA
D gene: NA
J gene: TRBJ2-7
CDR3 length: 11
V gene: TRBV28
CDR3 protein: CAGRGLYEQYF
CDR3 DNA: TGTGCCGGCAGGGGCCTCTATGAGCAGTACTTC

clone size: NA
D gene: TRBD2
J gene: TRBJ2-4
CDR3 length: 13
V gene: TRBV29-1
CDR3 protein: CGAVPGTSGTKYF
CDR3 DNA: TGCGGCGCTGTTCCTGGGACTAGCGGGACTAAGTACTTC

clone size: NA
D gene: NA
J gene: TRBJ2-3
CDR3 length: 13
V gene: TRBV29-1
CDR3 protein: CSVGQIRADTQNF
CDR3 DNA: TGCAGCGTTGGCCAGATTAGGGCAGATACGCAAAATTTT

clone size: NA
D gene: TRBD1
J gene: TRBJ2-6
CDR3 length: 21
V gene: TRBV11-2
CDR3 protein: CASSMRGDRGISVSGANVLTF
CDR3 DNA: TGTGCCAGCAGCATGCGGGGAGACAGGGGCATTTCCGTCTCTGGGGCCAACGTCCTGACTTTC

clone size: NA
D gene: NA
J gene: TRBJ2-3
CDR3 length: 14
V gene: TRBV10-3
CDR3 protein: CAINVGQTRDTQYF
CDR3 DNA: TGTGCAATCAATGTAGGACAAACCCGTGATACGCAGTATTTT

clone size: few
D gene: NA
J gene: TRBJ2-2
CDR3 length: 12
V gene: TRBV29-1
CDR3 protein: CRGTQRSGELFF
CDR3 DNA: TGCAGAGGTACCCAGAGGTCCGGGGAGCTGTTCTTT

clone size: NA
D gene: NA
J gene: TRBJ2-1
CDR3 length: 16
V gene: TRBV13
CDR3 protein: CASSLDDLGRGNEQFF
CDR3 DNA: TGTGCCAGCAGCTTAGATGACCTGGGAAGGGGCAATGAGCAGTTCTTC

clone size: NA
D gene: TRBD1
J gene: TRBJ2-2
CDR3 length: 14
V gene: TRBV6-5
CDR3 protein: CASTPTGAGGKLFF
CDR3 DNA: TGTGCCAGCACTCCCACAGGGGCGGGCGGTAAGCTGTTTTTC

clone size: NA
D gene: NA
J gene: TRBJ2-1
CDR3 length: 16
V gene: TRBV6-2/TRBV6-3
CDR3 protein: CASGVQVLSSNNEQFF
CDR3 DNA: TGTGCCAGCGGCGTACAGGTCCTTAGCTCCAACAATGAGCAGTTCTTC

clone size: NA
D gene: NA
J gene: TRBJ2-7
CDR3 length: 13
V gene: TRBV11-2
CDR3 protein: CASSSRRDYEQYF
CDR3 DNA: TGTGCCAGCAGCTCACGGAGAGACTACGAGCAGTACTTC

clone size: NA
D gene: NA
J gene: TRBJ1-6
CDR3 length: 16
V gene: TRBV28
CDR3 protein: CASSAPVHGRASPLHF
CDR3 DNA: TGTGCCAGCAGTGCCCCGGTGCATGGTAGAGCTTCACCCCTCCACTTT

clone size: many
D gene: TRBD2
J gene: TRBJ2-1
CDR3 length: 13
V gene: TRBV5-1
CDR3 protein: CASSWGLAGGQFF
CDR3 DNA: TGCGCCAGCAGCTGGGGACTAGCGGGGGGCCAGTTCTTC

clone size: NA
D gene: NA
J gene: TRBJ2-7
CDR3 length: 13
V gene: TRBV6-5
CDR3 protein: CASIGLLGCEQYF
CDR3 DNA: TGTGCCAGCATCGGACTACTTGGGTGCGAGCAGTACTTC

clone size: NA
D gene: NA
J gene: TRBJ2-7
CDR3 length: 14
V gene: TRBV12-3/TRBV12-4
CDR3 protein: CASVKGGQFYEQYF
CDR3 DNA: TGTGCCAGCGTCAAGGGGGGACAGTTCTACGAGCAATACTTC

clone size: NA
D gene: NA
J gene: TRBJ2-5
CDR3 length: 18
V gene: TRBV6-2/TRBV6-3
CDR3 protein: CDSSSHPRDLLYQETQYF
CDR3 DNA: TGTGACAGCAGTTCGCACCCTCGGGACCTACTGTACCAAGAGACCCAGTATTTC

clone size: NA
D gene: TRBD2
J gene: TRBJ2-4
CDR3 length: 18
V gene: TRBV11-2
CDR3 protein: CASSSPGLTGVAKDIQYF
CDR3 DNA: TGTGCCAGCAGCTCACCGGGACTAACGGGAGTAGCCAAAGACATTCAGTACTTC

clone size: NA
D gene: NA
J gene: TRBJ2-7
CDR3 length: 14
V gene: TRBV5-6
CDR3 protein: CASNFRSRAYEQYF
CDR3 DNA: TGTGCCAGCAACTTCCGATCGAGAGCCTACGAACAGTACTTC

clone size: NA
D gene: TRBD2
J gene: TRBJ2-3
CDR3 length: 13
V gene: TRBV6-2/TRBV6-3
CDR3 protein: CVISSALANTQYF
CDR3 DNA: TGTGTCATCAGTTCTGCACTAGCGAATACGCAGTATTTT

clone size: NA
D gene: NA
J gene: TRBJ1-1
CDR3 length: 16
V gene: TRBV4-1
CDR3 protein: CASSLGAGALNTEAFF
CDR3 DNA: TGCGCCAGCAGCCTCGGGGCAGGGGCCCTGAATACTGAAGCTTTCTTT